The sequence of this TCR beta chain was determined in a study of graft-versus-host responses after intestinal transplantation (TCRdb year 2021). At the level of the whole study: Recipients received multivisceral, liver-intestinal, or isolated intestinal transplants. Anti-thymocyte globulin induction was given to all recipients, followed by maintenance tacrolimus and steroids for around three years. Instead of going to the commercial service, samples from three later patients were sequenced in-house on an Illumina MiSeq and processed with MiXCR. Bulk TCR-beta CDR3 sequencing was used to track graft-versus-host and host-versus-graft alloreactive T cell clones in the graft, circulation and bone marrow after intestinal transplantation. To identify alloreactive clones, pre-transplant mixed lymphocyte reaction products were sequenced and then compared with unstimulated pre-transplant donor and recipient T cells. Of the 20 to 30 intestinal transplant recipients enrolled in the cohort, one of whom was a retransplant, a few patients without pretransplant specimens were excluded. A peak of at least 4% donor T cells among recipient peripheral blood mononuclear cells was the definition used for donor T cell macrochimerism.

Library method: the immunoSEQ multiplex PCR assay. For most patients, genomic DNA was isolated using the Qiagen DNeasy Blood and Tissue Kit and was shipped frozen to Adaptive Biotechnologies for TCR sequencing. For most patients, high-throughput TCR-beta CDR3 sequencing of genomic DNA was performed by Adaptive Biotechnologies. In the original analysis: TCR sequencing data were retrieved from Adaptive's ImmunoSEQ software for some 19 patients, whereas three other patients were processed with MiXCR and VDJtools. To correct CD4 versus CD8 sorting errors, any sequence found in both subsets at a frequency ratio below 5:1 was removed. CDR3 nucleotide sequences shared by donor and recipient were removed because the origin of these sequences could not be assigned. At least 2-fold expansion over unstimulated cells and a minimum CFSE-low frequency of 0.002% (template counts) or 0.001% (read counts) were required for clones to be classified as alloreactive. Clones detected in sequenced pre-transplant spleen, lymph node, or MLR CFSE-low populations of the donor or recipient were defined as mappable. Cumulative frequency of alloreactive clones was calculated as a percentage of all sequences weighted by copy number. TCRdb mirrors the immuneACCESS table, restricted to in-frame sequences. Some clones are absent from its copies; in checked studies, under half trace to an unresolved V gene, and the reason for the others is unknown. V, J and clone size are those of that table, while D and trimming were read from the DNA. This sample is represented by more than 65,000 clones; approximately 94% of them were singletons. In total, the top ten clones hold around 0.5% of the sample.

With respect to this clone: Its target antigen remains unknown. No quality values exist for individual bases; no much larger clone is one base distant.

Findings and caveats that apply to the study as a whole: Peak levels of circulating GvH clones were associated with declines in HvG clones early after transplant. GvH clones turned up in recipient bone marrow, with some appearing earlier in ileal mucosa or blood, a pattern consistent with an intestinal mucosal origin. The relatively low number and heterogeneity of intestinal transplant patients limited the conclusions. In the allografts of patients with donor T cell macrochimerism, GvH to HvG T cell clonal ratios were high.

This specimen's time point label, per the study, means: cells obtained before transplantation from donor or recipient. CD3+CD4+ and CD3+CD8+ populations were FACS-sorted from unstimulated pre-transplant donor and recipient cells taken from spleen or lymph nodes. Based on the germline V gene (reference sequence), the CDR1 and CDR2 sequences are MNHEY and SMNVEV. Reading from cysteine to phenylalanine, the CDR3 counts 20 amino acids. The retained sequence is limited to the CDR3, 60 bases, with the frame set at the first base. Relative to germline, V is 3 bases shorter and J is 2 bases shorter, with 23 bases between their ends.

The TCR comes from a human donor who received an intestinal transplant. Source: unstimulated CD8+ T cells sorted from spleen or lymph node cells, taken before intestinal transplant. The rearranged chain carries TRBV27 and TRBJ2-6; TRBD2 might be the D gene, on 6 matching bases. The CDR3 amino acid sequence is: CASSFRRVGILITGANVLTF. The nucleotide sequence reads TGTGCCAGCAGTTTTAGGAGGGTCGGGATTCTCATCACTGGGGCCAACGTCCTGACTTTC.